This T cell receptor (beta chain) was captured by sequencing in a study of identifying expanded T cells in peripheral blood. General study results and limits: About 1.2 clones differed between technical replicates, versus around 15 and 19 over time.

As to this clone: Its target is unknown.

Method: immunoSEQ multiplex PCR; TCRdb's copy keeps in-frame clones and lacks some. The sample has 100,000 to 150,000 clones, less than 90% seen once. No infections or other immune events were documented during collection. From germline, CDR1 is MDHEN and CDR2 SYDVKM. Trimming stripped 5 bases from V and 10 bases from J, with 12 bases between. The CDR3 has 13 residues. The origin of this receptor is a person between 18 and 75 years old in good health. This sequence joins TRBV28 and TRBJ1-6, with D possibly being TRBD1 (5 bases). The source material was blood. The CDR3 nucleotides are TGTGCCAGCAGTCGGCAGGGCTCATCACCCCTCCACTTT. Encoded protein: CASSRQGSSPLHF.